These 5 T cell receptor beta chains were sequenced from one sample in a study of blood T cell repertoires in COVID-19. Assay used: immunoSEQ multiplex PCR; TCRdb lists only in-frame clones, some missing. Among about 200,000 clones listed, roughly 86% were seen once. The sample comprised peripheral blood. All receptors derive from a man between 60 and 75 years old with acute or convalescent COVID-19.

About this clone itself: The same CDR3 also results from other DNA sequences found in this sample. The J gene is TRBJ1-1, the V gene TRBV18, with D possibly being TRBD1 (5 bases). Germline V gives CDR1 KGHSH, CDR2 LQKENI. Trimming stripped 3 bases from V and 4 bases from J, with 12 bases between. The CDR3 runs 14 residues. The CDR3 nucleotides are TGTGCCAGCTCACCTACGGGGGGAGGCACTGAAGCTTTCTTT. As protein: CASSPTGGGTEAFF.

This clone was seen once. The genes are TRBV5-1 and TRBJ2-7, with TRBD1 matching 9 bases. The CDR3 has 14 residues. V dropped 0 bases and J dropped 4; count of bases not matched to a gene: 2. The germline V gene has CDR1 SGHRS and CDR2 YFSETQ. This CDR3 reads CASSLAGTGYEQYF. Written as DNA, the CDR3 is TGCGCCAGCAGCTTGGCCGGGACAGGGTACGAGCAGTACTTC.

The CDR3 DNA reads TGCGCCAGCAGCAGGGGGACAGGGAGGAACGAGCAGTTCTTC. Translated: CASSRGTGRNEQFF. V usage is TRBV5-1 and J usage is TRBJ2-1; 9 bases are shared with TRBD1. CDR1 SGHRS and CDR2 YFSETQ come from the germline V gene. The CDR3 has 14 amino acids. V shed 4 bases and J 10 bases; nucleotides not matched to a gene: 9.

The V gene is TRBV10-1, the J gene TRBJ2-5; D is undetermined. The CDR3 is made up of 11 amino acids. Germline V gene data show CDR1 as WNHNN and CDR2 as SYGVQD (reference sequence). V gave up 4 bases and J gave up 5 bases, with 5 bases separating them. The CDR3 protein is CASSVGETQYF. As DNA, the CDR3 is TGCGCCAGCAGTGTCGGGGAGACCCAGTACTTC.

The chain joins TRBV19 to TRBJ2-1, with D possibly being TRBD1 (6 bases). Trimming cost V 5 bases and J 5 bases, with 16 bases left between them. The CDR3 consists of 15 residues. Germline values: CDR1 LNHDA, CDR2 SQIVND (reference sequence). As DNA, the CDR3 is TGTGCCAGTAGTCTCCCAGGGCAGGGGCACAATGAGCAGTTCTTC. It is translated as CASSLPGQGHNEQFF.